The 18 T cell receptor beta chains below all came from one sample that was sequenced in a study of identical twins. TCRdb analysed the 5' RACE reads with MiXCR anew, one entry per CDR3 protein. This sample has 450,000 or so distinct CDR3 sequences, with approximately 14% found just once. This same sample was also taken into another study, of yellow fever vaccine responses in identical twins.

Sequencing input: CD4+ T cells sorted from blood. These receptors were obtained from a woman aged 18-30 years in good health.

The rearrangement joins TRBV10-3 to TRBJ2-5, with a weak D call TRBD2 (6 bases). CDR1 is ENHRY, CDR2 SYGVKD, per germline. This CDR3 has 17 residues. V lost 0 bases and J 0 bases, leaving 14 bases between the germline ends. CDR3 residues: CAISESMSSEYQETQYF. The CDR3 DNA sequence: TGTGCCATCAGTGAGTCTATGTCTAGCGAGTACCAAGAGACCCAGTACTTC.

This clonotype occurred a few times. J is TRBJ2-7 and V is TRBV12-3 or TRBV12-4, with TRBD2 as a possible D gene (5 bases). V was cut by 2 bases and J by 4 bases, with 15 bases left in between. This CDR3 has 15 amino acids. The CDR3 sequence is CASSLKTDYQYEQYF. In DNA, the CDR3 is TGTGCCAGCAGTTTAAAAACCGACTATCAATACGAGCAGTACTTC.

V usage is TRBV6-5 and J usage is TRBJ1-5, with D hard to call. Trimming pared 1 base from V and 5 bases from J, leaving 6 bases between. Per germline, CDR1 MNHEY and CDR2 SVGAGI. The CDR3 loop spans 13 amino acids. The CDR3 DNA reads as TGTGCCAGCAGTTACTATAGGGATCAGCCCCAGCATTTT. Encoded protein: CASSYYRDQPQHF.

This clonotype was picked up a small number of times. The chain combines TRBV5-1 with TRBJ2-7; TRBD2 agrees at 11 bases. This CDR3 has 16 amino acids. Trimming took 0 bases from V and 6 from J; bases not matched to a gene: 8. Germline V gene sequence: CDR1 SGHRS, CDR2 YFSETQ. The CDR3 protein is CASSLGLAGGFSEQYF. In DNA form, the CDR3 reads TGCGCCAGCAGCTTGGGCCTAGCGGGGGGCTTCTCCGAGCAGTACTTC.

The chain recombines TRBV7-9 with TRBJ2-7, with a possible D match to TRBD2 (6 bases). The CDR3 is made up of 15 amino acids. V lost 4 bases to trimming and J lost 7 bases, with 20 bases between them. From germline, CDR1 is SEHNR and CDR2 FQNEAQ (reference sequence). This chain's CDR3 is CASSSVLGLWGEQYF. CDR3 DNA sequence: TGTGCCAGCAGCTCTGTGTTGGGACTTTGGGGGGAGCAGTACTTC.

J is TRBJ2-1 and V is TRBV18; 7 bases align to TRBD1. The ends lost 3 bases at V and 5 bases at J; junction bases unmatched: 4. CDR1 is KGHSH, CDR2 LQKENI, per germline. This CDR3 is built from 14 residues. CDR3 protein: CASSPTTGNNEQFF. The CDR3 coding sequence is TGTGCCAGCTCACCTACGACAGGGAACAATGAGCAGTTCTTC. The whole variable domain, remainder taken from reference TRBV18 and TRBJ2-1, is NAGVMQNPRHLVRRRGQEARLRCSPMKGHSHVYWYRQLPEEGLKFMVYLQKENIIDESGMPKERFSAEFPKEGPSILRIQQVVRGDSAAYFCASSPTTGNNEQFFGPGTRLTVL.

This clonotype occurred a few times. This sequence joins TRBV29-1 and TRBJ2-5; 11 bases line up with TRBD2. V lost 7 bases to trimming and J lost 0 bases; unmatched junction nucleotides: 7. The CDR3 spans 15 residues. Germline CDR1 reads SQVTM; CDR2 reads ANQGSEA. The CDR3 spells CSAGLAGPDQETQYF. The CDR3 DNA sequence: TGCAGCGCCGGACTAGCGGGCCCCGACCAAGAGACCCAGTACTTC.

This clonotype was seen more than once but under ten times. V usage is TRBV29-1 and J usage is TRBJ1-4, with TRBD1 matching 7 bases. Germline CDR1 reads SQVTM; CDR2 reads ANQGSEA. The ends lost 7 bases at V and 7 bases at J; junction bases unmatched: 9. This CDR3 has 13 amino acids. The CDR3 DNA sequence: TGCAGCGCCGGGCGCAGGGGGGGTGAAAAACTGTTTTTT. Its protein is CSAGRRGGEKLFF.

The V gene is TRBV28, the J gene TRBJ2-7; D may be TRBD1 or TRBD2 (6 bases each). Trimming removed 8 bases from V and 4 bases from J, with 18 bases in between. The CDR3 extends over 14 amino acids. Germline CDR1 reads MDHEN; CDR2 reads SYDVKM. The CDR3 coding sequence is TGTGCCAGCTCCCCGGGGGACACCATATACGAGCAGTACTTC. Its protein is CASSPGDTIYEQYF.

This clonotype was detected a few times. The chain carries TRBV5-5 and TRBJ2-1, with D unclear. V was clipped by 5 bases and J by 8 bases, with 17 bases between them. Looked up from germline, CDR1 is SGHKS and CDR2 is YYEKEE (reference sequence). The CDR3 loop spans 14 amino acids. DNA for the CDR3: TGTGCCAGCAGAAGAATTGGGTTATTGGATGAGCAGTTCTTC. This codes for CASRRIGLLDEQFF.

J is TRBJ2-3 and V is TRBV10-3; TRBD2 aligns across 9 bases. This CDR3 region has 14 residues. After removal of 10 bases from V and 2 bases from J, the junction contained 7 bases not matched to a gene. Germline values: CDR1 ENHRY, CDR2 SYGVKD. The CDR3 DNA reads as TGTGCCACCTCTAGCGGGGAATACACAGATACGCAGTATTTT. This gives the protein CATSSGEYTDTQYF.

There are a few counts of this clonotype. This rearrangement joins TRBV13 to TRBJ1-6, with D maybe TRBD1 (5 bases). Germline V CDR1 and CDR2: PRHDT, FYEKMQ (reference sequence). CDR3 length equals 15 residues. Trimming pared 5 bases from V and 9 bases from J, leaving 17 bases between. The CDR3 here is CASSPRGRGGSPLHF. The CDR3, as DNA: TGTGCCAGCAGCCCCCGAGGGAGGGGAGGTTCACCCCTCCACTTT.

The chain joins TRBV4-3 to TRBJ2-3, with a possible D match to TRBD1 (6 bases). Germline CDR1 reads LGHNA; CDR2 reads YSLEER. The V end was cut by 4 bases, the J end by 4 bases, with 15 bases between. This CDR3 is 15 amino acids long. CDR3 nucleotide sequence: TGCGCCAGCAGCCCCCAGGGGAAGAGCCCAGATACGCAGTATTTT. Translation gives CASSPQGKSPDTQYF.

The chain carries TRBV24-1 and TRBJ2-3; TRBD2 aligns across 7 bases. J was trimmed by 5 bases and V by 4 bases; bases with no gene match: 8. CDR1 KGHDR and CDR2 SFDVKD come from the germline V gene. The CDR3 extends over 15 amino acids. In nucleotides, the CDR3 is TGTGCCACCAGTGAGAGGGGAATAGCGGGAGATACGCAGTATTTT. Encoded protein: CATSERGIAGDTQYF.

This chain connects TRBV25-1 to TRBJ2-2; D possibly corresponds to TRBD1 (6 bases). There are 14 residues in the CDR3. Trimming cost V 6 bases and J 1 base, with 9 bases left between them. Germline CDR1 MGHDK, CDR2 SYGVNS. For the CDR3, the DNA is TGTGCCAGCAGAACACAGGGGAACACCGGGGAGCTGTTTTTT. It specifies CASRTQGNTGELFF. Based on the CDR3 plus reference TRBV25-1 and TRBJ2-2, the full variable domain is EADIYQTPRYLVIGTGKKITLECSQTMGHDKMYWYQQDPGMELHLIHYSYGVNSTEKGDLSSESTVSRIRTEHFPLTLESARPSHTSQYLCASRTQGNTGELFFGEGSRLTVL.

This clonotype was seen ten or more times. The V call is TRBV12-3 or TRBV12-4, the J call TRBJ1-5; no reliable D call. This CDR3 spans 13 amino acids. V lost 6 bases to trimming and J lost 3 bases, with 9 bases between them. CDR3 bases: TGTGCCAGCAGGTTGGGGAACAATCAGCCCCAGCATTTT. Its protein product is CASRLGNNQPQHF.

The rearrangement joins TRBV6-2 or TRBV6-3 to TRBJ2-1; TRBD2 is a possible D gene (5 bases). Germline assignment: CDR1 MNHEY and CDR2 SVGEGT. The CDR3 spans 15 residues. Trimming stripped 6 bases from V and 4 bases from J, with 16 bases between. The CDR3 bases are TGTGCCAGCAGCCTAGCATCGCTCCTTTACAATGAGCAGTTCTTC. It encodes CASSLASLLYNEQFF.

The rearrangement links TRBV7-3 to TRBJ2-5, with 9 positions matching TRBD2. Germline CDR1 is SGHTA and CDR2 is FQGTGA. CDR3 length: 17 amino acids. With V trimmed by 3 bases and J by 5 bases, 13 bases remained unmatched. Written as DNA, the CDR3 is TGTGCCAGCAGCTTTTTACCCCCCGGCGGGGGGGTGGAGACCCAGTACTTC. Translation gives CASSFLPPGGGVETQYF.